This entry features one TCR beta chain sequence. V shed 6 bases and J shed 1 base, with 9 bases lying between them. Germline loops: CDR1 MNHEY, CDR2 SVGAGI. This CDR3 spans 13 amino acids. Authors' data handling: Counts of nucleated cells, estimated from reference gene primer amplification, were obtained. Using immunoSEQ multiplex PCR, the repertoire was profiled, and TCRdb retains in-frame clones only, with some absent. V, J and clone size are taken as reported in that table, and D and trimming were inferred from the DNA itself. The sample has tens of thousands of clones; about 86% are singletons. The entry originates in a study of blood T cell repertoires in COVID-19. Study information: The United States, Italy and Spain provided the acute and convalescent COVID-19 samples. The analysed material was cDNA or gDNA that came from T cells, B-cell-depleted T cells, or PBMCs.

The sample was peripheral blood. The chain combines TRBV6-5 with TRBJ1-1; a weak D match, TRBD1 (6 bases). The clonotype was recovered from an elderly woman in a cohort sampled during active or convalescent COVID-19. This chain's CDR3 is CASRGARNTEAFF. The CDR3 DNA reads TGTGCCAGCAGGGGGGCTCGGAACACTGAAGCTTTCTTT.